These 18 T cell receptor beta chains came from one sample sequenced in a study of blood T cell repertoires in COVID-19. The data were produced by immunoSEQ multiplex PCR, yet TCRdb's version contains in-frame clones alone and is incomplete. Here the sample spans some 170,000 clones, around 80% being singletons. Material: peripheral blood. All receptors derive from a woman older than 75 with acute or convalescent COVID-19.

This chain connects TRBV28 to TRBJ2-6, with D possibly matching TRBD2 (6 bases). The V gene lost 2 bases and the J gene lost 2 bases, with 16 bases spanning the gap. Germline loops: CDR1 MDHEN, CDR2 SYDVKM. This CDR3 comprises 18 residues. The CDR3 loop reads CASSLKMPGVAGANVLTF. The CDR3, as DNA: TGTGCCAGCAGTTTAAAGATGCCGGGAGTTGCTGGGGCCAACGTCCTGACTTTC.

This sequence joins TRBV3-1 (or the pseudogene TRBV3-2) and TRBJ2-7; 8 bases are a match to TRBD1. Losses at the gene ends were 4 bases for V and 3 bases for J; bases not matched to a gene: 2. Germline CDR1 is LGHDT and CDR2 is YNNKEL (reference sequence). The CDR3 extends over 13 amino acids. The CDR3 spells CASSRQGNYEQYF. For the CDR3, the DNA is TGTGCCAGCAGCCGACAGGGGAACTACGAGCAGTACTTC.

The chain joins TRBV13 to TRBJ1-6; D uncertain. Germline V gene data show CDR1 as PRHDT and CDR2 as FYEKMQ (reference sequence). There are 19 residues in the CDR3. V dropped 2 bases and J dropped 4 bases, with 21 bases sitting between them. CDR3 loop: CASSLRNSGSSTYNSPLHF. The CDR3 bases are TGTGCCAGCAGCTTAAGGAATTCCGGGTCTTCCACATATAATTCACCCCTCCACTTT.

The CDR3 region has the DNA TGTGCCAGCAGCCAAGTTACTAGCGGGAGAGATGGTGAGCAGTTCTTC. Translating it yields CASSQVTSGRDGEQFF. The chain joins TRBV4-2 to TRBJ2-1, with 11 bases lining up with TRBD2. Trimming cost V 1 base and J 9 bases; bases outside gene matches: 8. Germline V gene sequence: CDR1 LGHNA, CDR2 YNFKEQ. This CDR3 is built from 16 residues.

This clone was found a few times. V is TRBV12-3 or TRBV12-4 and J is TRBJ2-1; TRBD2 might be the D (6 bases). The CDR3 length is 12 residues. V lost 3 bases, J lost 7 bases, and 7 bases lay in between. CDR3 sequence (DNA): TGTGCCAGCAGTTTCGGGGGTAATGAGCAGTTCTTC. This gives the protein CASSFGGNEQFF.

The chain recombines TRBV7-9 with TRBJ1-6; tentative D call: TRBD1 (5 bases). Germline values: CDR1 SEHNR, CDR2 FQNEAQ (reference sequence). The V and J ends lost 5 bases and 6 bases respectively, with 11 bases between them. The CDR3 sequence is 14 residues long. CDR3 sequence: CASSPDRLNSPLHF. The CDR3 DNA reads TGTGCCAGCAGCCCCGACAGACTTAATTCACCCCTCCACTTT.

The genes are TRBV18 and TRBJ1-5; D is possibly TRBD1 (6 bases). CDR1 KGHSH and CDR2 LQKENI come from the germline V gene. V lost 3 bases and J lost 5, with 14 bases in between. The CDR3 is made up of 15 amino acids. The CDR3 loop reads CASSPLRQADQPQHF. Written as DNA, the CDR3 is TGTGCCAGCTCACCCCTAAGACAGGCCGATCAGCCCCAGCATTTT.

This clone has a single count. The chain links TRBV20-1 to TRBJ2-1, with 8 nucleotides matching TRBD2. The CDR3 runs to 14 residues. The germline V gene encodes CDR1 DFQATT and CDR2 SNEGSKA (reference sequence). V gave up 3 bases and J gave up 6 bases; unmatched junction bases: 7. The DNA for the CDR3 is TGCAGTGCTAGTGAAGCGGGGGACCTCAATGAGCAGTTCTTC. It encodes CSASEAGDLNEQFF.

The J gene is TRBJ1-2, the V gene TRBV3-1 (or the pseudogene TRBV3-2), with D hard to call. This CDR3 spans 15 amino acids. The germline CDR1 and CDR2 sequences are LGHDT and YNNKEL (reference sequence). Trimming removed 1 base at V and 0 bases at J, with 9 bases between. This chain's CDR3 is CASSQGSGSNYGYTF. In DNA form, the CDR3 reads TGTGCCAGCAGCCAAGGGTCAGGATCTAACTATGGCTACACCTTC.

J is TRBJ2-1 and V is TRBV7-9; 11 bases are shared with TRBD1. The germline gives CDR1 SEHNR, CDR2 FQNEAQ (reference sequence). The J segment lost 5 bases and the V segment lost 6 bases, leaving 6 bases of the junction unmatched. This CDR3 contains 15 residues. For the CDR3, the DNA is TGTGCCAGCAGACCCGCGGGACAGGGGGACAATGAGCAGTTCTTC. The encoded protein is CASRPAGQGDNEQFF.

The J gene is TRBJ2-2, the V gene TRBV28, with 12 bases fitting TRBD1. Germline loops: CDR1 MDHEN, CDR2 SYDVKM. The CDR3 has 16 amino acids. V shed 4 bases and J 4 bases; nucleotides not matched to a gene: 4. The CDR3 nucleotides read TGTGCCAGCAGTTCCCCGGGACAGGGGGCCACCGGGGAGCTGTTTTTT. Amino acids: CASSSPGQGATGELFF.

V gene TRBV6-5 combines with J gene TRBJ2-5; weak D call: TRBD1 (8 bases). Germline V gene data show CDR1 as MNHEY and CDR2 as SVGAGI. With 7 bases removed from V and 0 bases from J, the gap between germline ends came to 15 bases. The CDR3 contains 15 residues. In DNA, the CDR3 is TGTGCCAGCAAGCCACAGGGGGGGGACCAAGAGACCCAGTACTTC. Encoded protein: CASKPQGGDQETQYF.

The rearrangement uses TRBV3-1 (or the pseudogene TRBV3-2) and TRBJ2-7, with 10 positions matching TRBD1. CDR1 LGHDT and CDR2 YNNKEL come from the germline V gene (reference sequence). The CDR3 is made up of 18 amino acids. Losses at the gene ends were 3 bases for V and 3 bases for J; bases not matched to a gene: 14. CDR3 sequence reads: CASSHRDRGHHRYYEQYF. The CDR3 DNA reads TGTGCCAGCAGCCACCGGGACAGGGGCCACCATCGGTACTACGAGCAGTACTTC.

The gene calls are TRBV29-1 and TRBJ2-7, with TRBD1 matching over 11 bases. The length of the CDR3 is 15 residues. Germline V gene data show CDR1 as SQVTM and CDR2 as ANQGSEA. J lost 1 base, V lost 0 bases, and 2 bases had no gene match. CDR3 in DNA: TGCAGCGTTGAAGAACGGGACAGGGGGTCCTACGAGCAGTACTTC. This encodes CSVEERDRGSYEQYF.

This chain joins TRBV4-1 and TRBJ1-4, with a tentative D call TRBD1 (6 bases). From germline, CDR1 is MGHRA and CDR2 YSYEKL. CDR3 length: 15 amino acids. Trimming removed 4 bases at V and 0 bases at J, with 9 bases between. CDR3 region: CASSRDMPTNEKLFF. CDR3 bases: TGCGCCAGCAGCCGGGACATGCCAACTAATGAAAAACTGTTTTTT.

This clone was found many times. This chain uses TRBV19 with TRBJ2-5; 12 positions match TRBD2. The CDR3 length is 18 residues. Looked up from germline, CDR1 is LNHDA and CDR2 is SQIVND (reference sequence). V gave up 6 bases and J gave up 4 bases; unmatched junction bases: 15. This chain's CDR3 is CASSPRLTSGRRGETQYF. CDR3 coding DNA: TGTGCCAGTAGCCCCAGACTAACTAGCGGGAGGAGAGGAGAGACCCAGTACTTC. Using reference TRBV19 and TRBJ2-5 for the parts outside the CDR3, the full variable domain is DGGITQSPKYLFRKEGQNVTLSCEQNLNHDAMYWYRQDPGQGLRLIYYSQIVNDFQKGDIAEGYSVSREKKESFPLTVTSAQKNPTAFYLCASSPRLTSGRRGETQYFGPGTRLLVL.

This chain links TRBV10-3 with TRBJ1-1, with 7 bases matching TRBD1. CDR3 length equals 12 residues. Germline V gives CDR1 ENHRY, CDR2 SYGVKD. J gave up 12 bases and V 10 bases, and 14 bases lay outside the gene matches. The DNA for the CDR3 is TGTGCCAGTACAGGGGACTCTCTTGGCCCTTTCTTT. Its protein product is CASTGDSLGPFF.

This chain's CDR3 is CASSLTVGTEAFF. The DNA of the CDR3 is TGTGCCAGCAGCCTCACAGTTGGCACTGAAGCTTTCTTT. The V call is TRBV11-3, the J call TRBJ1-1, with D unresolved. Deletions cut 5 bases from V and 4 bases from J, with 11 bases between. Germline CDR1 and CDR2: SGHNT and YENEEA. The CDR3 contains 13 residues.